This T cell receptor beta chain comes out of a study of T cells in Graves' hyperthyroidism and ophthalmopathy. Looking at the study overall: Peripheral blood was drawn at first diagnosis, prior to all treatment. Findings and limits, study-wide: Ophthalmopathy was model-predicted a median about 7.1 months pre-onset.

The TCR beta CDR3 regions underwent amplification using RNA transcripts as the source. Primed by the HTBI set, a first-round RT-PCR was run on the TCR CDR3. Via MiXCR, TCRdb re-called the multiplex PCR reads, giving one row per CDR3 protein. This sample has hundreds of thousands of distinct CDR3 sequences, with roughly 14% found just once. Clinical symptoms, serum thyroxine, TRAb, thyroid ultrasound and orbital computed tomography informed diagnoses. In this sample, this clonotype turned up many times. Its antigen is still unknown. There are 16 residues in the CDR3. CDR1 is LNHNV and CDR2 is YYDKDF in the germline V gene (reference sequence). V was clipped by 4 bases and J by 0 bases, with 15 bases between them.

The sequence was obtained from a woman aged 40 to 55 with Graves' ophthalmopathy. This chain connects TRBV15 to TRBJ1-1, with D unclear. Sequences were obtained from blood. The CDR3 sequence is CATSKDPGGMNTEAFF. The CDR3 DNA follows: TGTGCCACCAGCAAGGACCCAGGCGGCATGAACACTGAAGCTTTCTTT.